A single sample gave rise to the 22 T cell receptor beta chains below, sequenced in a study of T-cell memory formation after mild COVID-19. TCRdb used MiXCR to reprocess the 5' RACE reads, holding one entry per CDR3 protein. The repertoire holds approximately 150,000 distinct CDR3 sequences, about a fifth seen once, with around 2.4% in the top ten. Sequencing was carried out using PBMCs or a T cell subset sorted from them (not recorded which). The receptors here all came from an adult woman who had mild COVID-19 (a few samples of this study predate the infection). Cell type and time point are not known.

This clonotype came up a few times. The rearrangement joins TRBV12-3 or TRBV12-4 to TRBJ2-7, with 9 bases fitting TRBD2. V was clipped by 6 bases and J by 7 bases; unmatched bases: 13. There are 15 residues in the CDR3. The CDR3 loop reads CASSPRRGRDREQYF. In DNA, the CDR3 is TGTGCCAGCAGCCCACGTCGCGGGAGGGACCGAGAGCAGTACTTC.

V gene TRBV7-2 combines with J gene TRBJ2-2; unclear D gene. The CDR3 runs 15 residues. With 4 bases removed from V and 4 bases from J, the gap between germline ends came to 13 bases. In germline, CDR1 is SGHTA, CDR2 FQGNSA. CDR3 sequence: CASSYDASGTGELFF. In DNA form, the CDR3 reads TGTGCCAGCAGCTACGACGCCTCGGGCACCGGGGAGCTGTTTTTT. Full variable domain (remainder filled in from reference TRBV7-2 and TRBJ2-2): GAGVSQSPSNKVTEKGKDVELRCDPISGHTALYWYRQSLGQGLEFLIYFQGNSAPDKSGLPSDRFSAERTGGSVSTLTIQRTQQEDSAVYLCASSYDASGTGELFFGEGSRLTVL.

This clonotype has a handful of counts. The chain is built from TRBV7-9 and TRBJ2-5; D is perhaps TRBD2 (5 bases). V lost 5 bases and J lost 4, with 14 bases in between. Germline CDR1 and CDR2: SEHNR and FQNEAQ (reference sequence). There are 14 residues in the CDR3. CDR3 nucleotides: TGTGCCAGCAGCCCAGGCCTGGGAGCAGAGACCCAGTACTTC. This sequence encodes CASSPGLGAETQYF.

V gene TRBV12-3 or TRBV12-4 combines with J gene TRBJ2-5, with D possibly matching TRBD2 (7 bases). V dropped 10 bases and J dropped 4 bases, with 16 bases sitting between them. The CDR3 totals 13 residues. In nucleotides, the CDR3 is TGTGCCACCGCCTTGGGGGGGGCAGAGACCCAGTACTTC. Translated, it gives CATALGGAETQYF.

This clonotype was observed many times. The chain links TRBV7-2 to TRBJ1-6; a weak D match, TRBD1 (6 bases). This CDR3 is built from 18 residues. The germline V gene has CDR1 SGHTA and CDR2 FQGNSA. With 5 bases removed from V and 2 bases from J, the gap between germline ends came to 19 bases. This chain's CDR3 is CASSDRPGAMAYNSPLHF. The CDR3 region has the DNA TGTGCCAGCAGCGATCGGCCAGGGGCAATGGCCTATAATTCACCCCTCCACTTT.

This clonotype was counted at least ten times. V is TRBV19 and J is TRBJ2-5; D not certain. V lost 6 bases and J 4 bases, leaving 6 bases between the germline ends. CDR1 is LNHDA, CDR2 SQIVND, per germline (reference sequence). The CDR3 covers 11 residues. CDR3 protein: CASSRGETQYF. For the CDR3, the DNA is TGTGCCAGTAGCCGCGGAGAGACCCAGTACTTC. The variable domain in full, with the rest retrieved from reference TRBV19 and TRBJ2-5, is DGGITQSPKYLFRKEGQNVTLSCEQNLNHDAMYWYRQDPGQGLRLIYYSQIVNDFQKGDIAEGYSVSREKKESFPLTVTSAQKNPTAFYLCASSRGETQYFGPGTRLLVL.

The chain links TRBV7-2 to TRBJ2-1; TRBD2 agrees at 9 bases. The CDR3 consists of 18 residues. Germline V gives CDR1 SGHTA, CDR2 FQGNSA. Losses at the gene ends were 3 bases for V and 4 bases for J; bases not matched to a gene: 13. The CDR3 protein is CASSLRWREGRRYNEQFF. CDR3 DNA sequence: TGTGCCAGCAGCTTGCGTTGGCGGGAGGGCCGTCGGTACAATGAGCAGTTCTTC.

This clonotype has just a few counts. V and J are TRBV5-4 and TRBJ2-3, with D perhaps matching TRBD2 (6 bases). The CDR3 loop spans 14 amino acids. Germline V gene data show CDR1 as SGHNT and CDR2 as YYREEE (reference sequence). V was pared by 1 base and J by 5 bases, with 11 bases between. CDR3 DNA: TGTGCCAGCAGCTTGTCCGGGGGTGGAGATACGCAGTATTTT. The encoded protein is CASSLSGGGDTQYF.

This clonotype was recorded at least ten times. The chain combines TRBV24-1 with TRBJ2-1; 11 positions match TRBD2. With 3 bases clipped from V and 0 bases from J, the junction kept 6 bases outside the gene matches. The CDR3 runs 18 residues. Looked up from germline, CDR1 is KGHDR and CDR2 is SFDVKD. CDR3 protein: CATSDAGLAENSYNEQFF. DNA of the CDR3: TGTGCCACCAGTGATGCGGGACTAGCGGAAAACTCCTACAATGAGCAGTTCTTC.

This clonotype was counted a few times. This chain uses TRBV4-1 with TRBJ2-5; maybe TRBD2 (5 bases). Looked up from germline, CDR1 is MGHRA and CDR2 is YSYEKL. V was trimmed by 5 bases and J by 2 bases, leaving 15 bases between them. The CDR3 spans 15 residues. CDR3 DNA sequence: TGCGCCAGCAGCTCACGAGGGATAGGGCAAGAGACCCAGTACTTC. Its protein product is CASSSRGIGQETQYF.

The chain has TRBV5-1 and TRBJ2-7; the D gene is possibly TRBD1 (6 bases). The CDR3 is 16 amino acids. V was clipped by 3 bases and J by 1 base, with 17 bases between them. The V gene's germline CDR1 is SGHRS and CDR2 YFSETQ. The CDR3 coding sequence is TGCGCCAGCAGCTACAACGGAGCTCAGGGGTCCTACGAGCAGTACTTC. Translating gives CASSYNGAQGSYEQYF.

This clonotype occurred a few times. This chain links TRBV6-6 with TRBJ2-1; tentatively, D is TRBD1 or TRBD2 (6 bases each). The V end lost 2 bases, the J end lost 7 bases, and 21 bases lay between the germline ends. CDR1 is MNHNY and CDR2 is SVGAGI in the germline V gene (reference sequence). This CDR3 is built from 17 residues. CDR3 in amino acids: CASSYQLPGAARNEQFF. For the CDR3, the DNA is TGTGCCAGCAGTTACCAACTCCCGGGGGCTGCTAGGAATGAGCAGTTCTTC.

This clonotype has just a few counts. The chain is built from TRBV6-4 and TRBJ2-1, with D tentatively TRBD2 (5 bases). Trimming shortened V by 3 bases and J by 6 bases, and 12 bases separated the two germline ends. The CDR3 length is 14 residues. Germline CDR1 is MRHNA and CDR2 is SNTAGT. The CDR3 here is CASSESGGGNEQFF. CDR3 in DNA: TGTGCCAGCAGTGAATCTGGTGGAGGCAATGAGCAGTTCTTC.

This clonotype was picked up a small number of times. The rearrangement joins TRBV29-1 to TRBJ1-1; D remains ambiguous. Per the germline V gene, CDR1 is SQVTM and CDR2 is ANQGSEA. Trimming took 2 bases from V and 8 from J, leaving 15 bases between them. CDR3 length: 13 residues. In nucleotides, the CDR3 is TGCAGCGTTGAACTCGCACCACGGACGGAAGCTTTCTTT. Translation: CSVELAPRTEAFF.

The V call is TRBV5-6, the J call TRBJ2-4, with D possibly TRBD2 on 6 matching bases. This CDR3 spans 15 amino acids. With 4 bases removed from V and 4 bases from J, the gap between germline ends came to 15 bases. Germline assignment: CDR1 SGHDT and CDR2 YYEEEE. The CDR3 here is CASSMAGHGKNIQYF. The CDR3, as DNA: TGTGCCAGCAGCATGGCGGGGCACGGGAAAAACATTCAGTACTTC.

This sequence joins TRBV6-1 and TRBJ1-1; D might be TRBD1 (5 bases). Trimming removed 2 bases from V and 10 bases from J, with 26 bases in between. Germline V gene lookup returns CDR1 MNHNS and CDR2 SASEGT. The CDR3 loop spans 17 amino acids. The CDR3 loop reads CASSETQVGDSSRGAFF. The CDR3 nucleotides read TGTGCCAGCAGTGAAACACAAGTGGGGGATAGCTCGCGGGGAGCTTTCTTT.

This clonotype turned up a few times. The J gene is TRBJ2-5, the V gene TRBV12-3 or TRBV12-4; TRBD1 matches at 7 bases. V dropped 5 bases and J dropped 4; count of bases not matched to a gene: 10. There are 15 residues in the CDR3. The CDR3 here is CASSASTGWAETQYF. The CDR3 coding sequence is TGTGCCAGCAGTGCATCGACAGGGTGGGCAGAGACCCAGTACTTC.

The sample holds a few counts of this clonotype. This chain joins TRBV7-9 and TRBJ2-3; either TRBD1 or TRBD2 may fit D (5 bases each). CDR1 and CDR2 (germline): SEHNR, FQNEAQ (reference sequence). The CDR3 is 15 amino acids. With 5 bases removed from V and 0 bases from J, the gap between germline ends came to 12 bases. Written as DNA, the CDR3 is TGTGCCAGCAGCCCTGGGACGGTTAGCACAGATACGCAGTATTTT. Translating it yields CASSPGTVSTDTQYF.

This clonotype was counted a few times. This chain links TRBV12-3 or TRBV12-4 with TRBJ1-5, with 8 positions matching TRBD1. This CDR3 is 15 amino acids long. V gave up 5 bases and J gave up 4 bases; unmatched junction bases: 7. Here the CDR3 reads CASSPRTGRNQPQHF. CDR3 DNA sequence: TGTGCCAGCAGTCCACGGACAGGGCGGAATCAGCCCCAGCATTTT.

The CDR3 spells CASSPQTGGNTIYF. Here the CDR3 DNA reads TGTGCCAGCAGCCCCCAGACAGGGGGAAACACCATATATTTT. The V gene is TRBV9, the J gene TRBJ1-3, with 7 positions matching TRBD1. The J segment lost 4 bases and the V segment lost 4 bases, leaving 5 bases of the junction unmatched. Germline CDR1 reads SGDLS; CDR2 reads YYNGEE. This CDR3 spans 14 amino acids.

Only a few counts were recorded for this clonotype. This chain links TRBV5-8 with TRBJ2-5; D perhaps matches TRBD1 (6 bases). V was cut by 4 bases and J by 1 base, with 11 bases left in between. The CDR3 has 14 residues. Germline values: CDR1 SGHTS, CDR2 YDEGEE. CDR3 bases: TGTGCCAGCAGCGCGGACAGATTCCAAGAGACCCAGTACTTC. Its translation is CASSADRFQETQYF.

CDR3 bases: TGTGCCAGCGCTTCCGGGACTCTCCTTCAAGAGACCCAGTACTTC. Amino acids: CASASGTLLQETQYF. The chain carries TRBV3-1 and TRBJ2-5, with D maybe TRBD2 (6 bases). Trimming left V 8 bases short and J 2 bases short, with 18 bases between. Per germline, CDR1 LGHDT and CDR2 YNNKEL (reference sequence). CDR3 length: 15 amino acids.